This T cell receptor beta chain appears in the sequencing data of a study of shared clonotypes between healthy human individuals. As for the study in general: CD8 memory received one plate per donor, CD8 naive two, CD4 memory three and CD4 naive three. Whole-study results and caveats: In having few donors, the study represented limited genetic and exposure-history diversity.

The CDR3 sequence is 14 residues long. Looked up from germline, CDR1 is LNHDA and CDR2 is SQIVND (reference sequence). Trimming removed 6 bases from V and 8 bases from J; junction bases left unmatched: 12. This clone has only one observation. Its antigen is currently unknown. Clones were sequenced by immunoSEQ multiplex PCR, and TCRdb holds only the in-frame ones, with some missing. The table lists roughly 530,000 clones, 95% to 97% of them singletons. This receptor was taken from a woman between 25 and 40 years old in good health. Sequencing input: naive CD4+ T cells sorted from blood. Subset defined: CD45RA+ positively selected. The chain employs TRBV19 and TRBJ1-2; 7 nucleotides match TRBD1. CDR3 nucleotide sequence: TGTGCCAGTAGCTGGGACAGAAGAGTCCCGGGCTACACCTTC. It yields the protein CASSWDRRVPGYTF. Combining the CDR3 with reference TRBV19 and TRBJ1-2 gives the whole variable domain DGGITQSPKYLFRKEGQNVTLSCEQNLNHDAMYWYRQDPGQGLRLIYYSQIVNDFQKGDIAEGYSVSREKKESFPLTVTSAQKNPTAFYLCASSWDRRVPGYTFGSGTRLTVV.